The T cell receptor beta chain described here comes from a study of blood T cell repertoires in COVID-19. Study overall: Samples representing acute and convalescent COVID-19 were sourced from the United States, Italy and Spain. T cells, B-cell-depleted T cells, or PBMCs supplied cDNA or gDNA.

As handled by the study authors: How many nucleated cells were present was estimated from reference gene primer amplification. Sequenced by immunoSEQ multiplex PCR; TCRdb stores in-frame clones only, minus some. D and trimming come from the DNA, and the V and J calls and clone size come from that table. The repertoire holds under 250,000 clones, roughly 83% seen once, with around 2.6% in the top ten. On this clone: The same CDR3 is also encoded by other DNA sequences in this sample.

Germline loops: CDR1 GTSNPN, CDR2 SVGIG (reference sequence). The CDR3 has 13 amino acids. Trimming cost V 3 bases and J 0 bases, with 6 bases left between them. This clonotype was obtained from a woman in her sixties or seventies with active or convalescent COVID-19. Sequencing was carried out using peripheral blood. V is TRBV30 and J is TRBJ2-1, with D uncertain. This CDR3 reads CAWRRSSYNEQFF. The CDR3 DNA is TGTGCCTGGAGGAGGAGCTCCTACAATGAGCAGTTCTTC.